Listed below are T cell receptor beta chains from one sample, sequenced in a study of T cell responses to AZD1222 COVID-19 vaccine. Generated by immunoSEQ multiplex PCR, the TCRdb table keeps only in-frame clones and is missing some. The sample lists about 120,000 clones; about 90% were seen once. The specimen was peripheral blood, collected on day 0 of AZD1222 vaccination. The receptors originated from an adult in good health. CDR3s leave out the opening cysteine and the closing phenylalanine or tryptophan.

v_gene	j_gene	CDR3aa
TRBV6-5	TRBJ1-2	ASRFADYGYT
TRBV11-2	TRBJ1-2	ASSVDRANYGYT
TRBV30	TRBJ2-6	AWSETSSSSGANVLT
TRBV9	TRBJ2-1	ASSSGLASEQF
TRBV6-5	TRBJ1-2	ASRETGDNGYT
TRBV28	TRBJ2-7	ASSPSTGTTYEQY
TRBV5-1	TRBJ2-7	ASSTHRILLH
TRBV2	TRBJ1-6	ASSQTTGAHSPLH
TRBV12-3/TRBV12-4	TRBJ1-1	ASSRLGAEAF
TRBV5-1	TRBJ1-4	ASSFLTTNEKLF
TRBV4-2	TRBJ1-6	ASSQVGSRGEPLH
TRBV10-2	TRBJ2-5	ASRAVEVYQETQY
TRBV19	TRBJ2-1	ASSAGLAIDEQF
TRBV11-2	TRBJ1-1	ASSLKVAGGNTEAF
TRBV19	TRBJ1-2	ASVFNGLANYGYT
TRBV5-1	TRBJ1-1	ASSALGGPEAF
TRBV25-1	TRBJ1-2	ASRPDRGFYGYT
TRBV30	TRBJ1-2	AWSPDRSYGYT
TRBV19	TRBJ1-1	ASSKRTKNTEAF
TRBV4-1	TRBJ2-5	ASRDRGGDETQY
TRBV27	TRBJ1-4	ASSHRRGRIREKLF
TRBV9	TRBJ1-1	ASSPRQGDGGAF
TRBV2	TRBJ1-2	ASRGQVVNYGYT
TRBV6-5	TRBJ2-7	ASRTGTVLDEQY
TRBV5-1	TRBJ1-1	ASSRDTNTEAF
TRBV7-6	TRBJ2-5	ASSFSERRGETQY
TRBV11-1	TRBJ2-7	ASSSPGIETYEQY
TRBV4-1	TRBJ1-2	ASSQEGGSDYGYT